There are a few counts of the clone carrying this T cell receptor (beta chain). Time point reported: sample taken at primary tumor resection. The sequenced material consisted of unsorted whole RNA from tumor, nontumor lung or frozen PBMC. Samples came from 65 to 75 TRACERx patients with untreated early-stage lung cancer. TCRdb reprocessed the 5' RACE reads with MiXCR, giving one entry per CDR3 protein. This sample has about 50,000 distinct CDR3 sequences; around 7.6% occur once, and the top ten carry about an eighth. After removal of 5 bases from V and 1 base from J, the junction contained 6 bases not matched to a gene. The CDR3 runs 15 residues. Looked up from germline, CDR1 is SEHNR and CDR2 is FQNEAQ (reference sequence). The data were obtained in a study of spatial heterogeneity in lung cancer.

The source is a female donor with early-stage non-small cell lung cancer. The sample in question was PBMCs, obtained at surgery. This sequence joins TRBV7-9 and TRBJ1-1, with TRBD1 identical over 8 bases. CDR3 in DNA: TGTGCCAGCAGCCGCGGACAGGGCGGGAACACTGAAGCTTTCTTT. Translation: CASSRGQGGNTEAFF.